This T cell receptor beta chain was sequenced in a study of T cells expressing NK-cell markers. TCRdb re-called the 5' RACE reads, yielding one record per CDR3 amino acid sequence without DNA. The specimen's table records more than 250,000 distinct CDR3 sequences. There are 14 residues in the CDR3. The TCR originated in a man between 18 and 35 years old in good health. V gene TRBV12-3 or TRBV12-4 combines with J gene TRBJ1-5. Sequenced material: blood T cells: a sorted CD56 or NKG2C T cell subset, CD4+ or CD8+ T cells, or bulk PBMC T cells (not recorded which). CDR3 in amino acids: CASSLGGRVQPQHF.